Sequencing of this TCR beta chain was carried out in a study of T cell repertoires in cytomegalovirus infection. The germline CDR1 and CDR2 sequences are MNHEY and SMNVEV (reference sequence). The CDR3 extends over 15 amino acids. Trimming shortened V by 6 bases and J by 2 bases, and 17 bases separated the two germline ends. TCRdb re-analysed the reads in MiXCR, keeping a single row per CDR3 protein. The sample includes hundreds of thousands of distinct CDR3 sequences, 24% of them seen just once. This clonotype was counted a few times. This sequence originates from a human donor in good health (CMV status not recorded). Some clones in this sample may be carry-over from other donors' samples. The J gene is TRBJ2-7, the V gene TRBV27; possibly TRBD1 for D (6 bases). The sample taken for sequencing was CD8+ T cells from PBMCs. CDR3 loop: CASSTYLPGAYEQYV. The CDR3 nucleotides read TGTGCCAGCAGCACTTATCTCCCAGGGGCCTACGAGCAGTACGTC.